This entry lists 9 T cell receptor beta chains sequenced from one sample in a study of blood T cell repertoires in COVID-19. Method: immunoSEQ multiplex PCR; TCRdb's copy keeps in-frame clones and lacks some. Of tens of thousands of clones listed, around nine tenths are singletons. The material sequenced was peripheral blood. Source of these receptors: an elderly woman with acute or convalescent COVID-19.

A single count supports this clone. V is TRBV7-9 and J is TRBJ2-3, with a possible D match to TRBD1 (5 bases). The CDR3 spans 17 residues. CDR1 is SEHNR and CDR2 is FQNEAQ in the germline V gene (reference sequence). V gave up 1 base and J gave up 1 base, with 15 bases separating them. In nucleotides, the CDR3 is TGTGCCAGCAGCTTAGAGATCAGAGGACAACGCACAGATACGCAGTATTTT. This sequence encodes CASSLEIRGQRTDTQYF.

The CDR3, as DNA: TGTGCCAGCAGTGAAGCGGCTAGCGGGAGGACCACAGATACGCAGTATTTT. Its protein is CASSEAASGRTTDTQYF. This chain joins TRBV6-1 and TRBJ2-3; 11 bases are a match to TRBD2. The CDR3 runs to 17 residues. Germline lookup yields CDR1 MNHNS and CDR2 SASEGT. The V and J ends lost 0 bases and 2 bases, in that order; junction bases with no gene match: 4.

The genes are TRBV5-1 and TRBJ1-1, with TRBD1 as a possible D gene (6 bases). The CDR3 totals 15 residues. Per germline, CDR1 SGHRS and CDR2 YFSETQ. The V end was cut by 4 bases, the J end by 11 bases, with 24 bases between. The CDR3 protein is CASSPDSGGGQRAFF. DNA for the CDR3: TGCGCCAGCAGCCCGGATAGCGGGGGCGGACAACGGGCTTTCTTT.

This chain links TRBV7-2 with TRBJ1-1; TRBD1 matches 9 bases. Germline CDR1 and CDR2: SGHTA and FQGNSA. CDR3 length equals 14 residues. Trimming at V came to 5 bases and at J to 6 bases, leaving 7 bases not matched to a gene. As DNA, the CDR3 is TGTGCCAGCAGCGACGACAGGGGGAGCGCTGAAGCTTTCTTT. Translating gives CASSDDRGSAEAFF.

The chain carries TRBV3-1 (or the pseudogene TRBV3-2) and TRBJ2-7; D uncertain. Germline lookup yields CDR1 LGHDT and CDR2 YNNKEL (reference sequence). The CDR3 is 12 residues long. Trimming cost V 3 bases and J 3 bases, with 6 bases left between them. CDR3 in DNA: TGTGCCAGCAGCCACGCAGGCTACGAGCAGTACTTC. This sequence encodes CASSHAGYEQYF.

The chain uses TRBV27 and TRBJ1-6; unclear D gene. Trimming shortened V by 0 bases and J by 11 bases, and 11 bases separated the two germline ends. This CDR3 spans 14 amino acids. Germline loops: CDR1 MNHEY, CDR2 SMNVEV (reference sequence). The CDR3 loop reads CASSLSYGATPLHF. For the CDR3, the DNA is TGTGCCAGCAGTTTATCATACGGTGCGACACCCCTCCACTTT.

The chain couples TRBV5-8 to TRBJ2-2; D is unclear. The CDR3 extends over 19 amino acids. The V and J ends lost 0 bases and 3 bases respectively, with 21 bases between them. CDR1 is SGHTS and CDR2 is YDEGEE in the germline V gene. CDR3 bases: TGTGCCAGCAGCTTGGAGAGGAAATTTTCTGGCCCCGACACCGGGGAGCTGTTTTTT. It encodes CASSLERKFSGPDTGELFF.

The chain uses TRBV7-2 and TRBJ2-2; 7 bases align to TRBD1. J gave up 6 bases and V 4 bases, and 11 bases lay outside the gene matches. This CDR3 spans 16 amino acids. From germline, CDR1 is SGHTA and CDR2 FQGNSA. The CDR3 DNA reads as TGTGCCAGCAGCTCCGGGACAGATTTCTATGCCGGGGAGCTGTTTTTT. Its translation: CASSSGTDFYAGELFF.

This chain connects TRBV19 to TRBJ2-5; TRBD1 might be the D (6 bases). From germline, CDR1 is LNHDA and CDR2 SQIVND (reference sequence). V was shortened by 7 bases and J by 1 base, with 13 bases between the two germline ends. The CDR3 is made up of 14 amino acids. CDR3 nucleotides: TGTGCCAGTACCCCCTCAGGGGCCCAAGAGACCCAGTACTTC. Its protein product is CASTPSGAQETQYF.